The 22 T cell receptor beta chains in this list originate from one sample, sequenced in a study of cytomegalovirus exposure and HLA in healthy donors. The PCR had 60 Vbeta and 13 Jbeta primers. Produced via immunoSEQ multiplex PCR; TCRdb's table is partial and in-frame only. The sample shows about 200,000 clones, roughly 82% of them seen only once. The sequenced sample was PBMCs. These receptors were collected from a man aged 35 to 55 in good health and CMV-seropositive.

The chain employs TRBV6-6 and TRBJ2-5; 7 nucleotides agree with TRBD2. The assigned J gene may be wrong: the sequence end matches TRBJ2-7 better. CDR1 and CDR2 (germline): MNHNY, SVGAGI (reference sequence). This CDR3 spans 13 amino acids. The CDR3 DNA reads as TGTGCCAGCAGTTACCCCACTAGCGACGAGCAGTACTTC. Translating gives CASSYPTSDEQYF.

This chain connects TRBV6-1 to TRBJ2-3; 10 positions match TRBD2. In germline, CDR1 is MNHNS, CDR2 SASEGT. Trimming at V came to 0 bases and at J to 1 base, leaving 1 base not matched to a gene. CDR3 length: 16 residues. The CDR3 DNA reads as TGTGCCAGCAGTGAAGCAAGCGGGAGGGGCACAGATACGCAGTATTTT. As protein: CASSEASGRGTDTQYF.

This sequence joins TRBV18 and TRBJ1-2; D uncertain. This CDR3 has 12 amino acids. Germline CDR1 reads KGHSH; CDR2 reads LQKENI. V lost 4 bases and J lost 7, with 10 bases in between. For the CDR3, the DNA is TGTGCCAGCTCACTGCAGGAAAGTGGCTACACCTTC. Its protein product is CASSLQESGYTF.

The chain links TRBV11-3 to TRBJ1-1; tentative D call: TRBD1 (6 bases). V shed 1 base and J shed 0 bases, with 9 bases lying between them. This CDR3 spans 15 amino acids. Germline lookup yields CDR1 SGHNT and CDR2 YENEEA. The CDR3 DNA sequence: TGTGCCAGCAGCTTAGGGGGGGGCATGAACACTGAAGCTTTCTTT. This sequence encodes CASSLGGGMNTEAFF. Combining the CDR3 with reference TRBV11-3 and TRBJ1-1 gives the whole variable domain EAGVVQSPRYKIIEKKQPVAFWCNPISGHNTLYWYLQNLGQGPELLIRYENEEAVDDSQLPKDRFSAERLKGVDSTLKIQPAELGDSAVYLCASSLGGGMNTEAFFGQGTRLTVV.

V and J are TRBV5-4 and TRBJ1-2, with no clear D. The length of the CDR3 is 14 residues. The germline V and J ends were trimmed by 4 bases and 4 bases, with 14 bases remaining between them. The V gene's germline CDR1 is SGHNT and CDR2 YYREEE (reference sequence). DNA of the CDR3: TGTGCCAGCAGCCAACCCTCGGGTGGCTATGGCTACACCTTC. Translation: CASSQPSGGYGYTF.

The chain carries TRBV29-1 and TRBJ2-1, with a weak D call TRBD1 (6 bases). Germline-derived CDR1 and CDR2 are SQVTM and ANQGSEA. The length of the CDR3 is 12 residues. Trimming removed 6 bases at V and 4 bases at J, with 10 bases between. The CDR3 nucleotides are TGCAGCGTCGTGAGGGGGTACAATGAGCAGTTCTTC. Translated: CSVVRGYNEQFF.

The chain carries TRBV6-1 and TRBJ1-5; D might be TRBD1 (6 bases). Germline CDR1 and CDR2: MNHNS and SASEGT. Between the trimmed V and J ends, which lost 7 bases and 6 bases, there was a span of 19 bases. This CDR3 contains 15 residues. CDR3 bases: TGTGCCAGCATATTGACAGGCGGGCGTACTCAGCCCCAGCATTTT. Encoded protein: CASILTGGRTQPQHF.

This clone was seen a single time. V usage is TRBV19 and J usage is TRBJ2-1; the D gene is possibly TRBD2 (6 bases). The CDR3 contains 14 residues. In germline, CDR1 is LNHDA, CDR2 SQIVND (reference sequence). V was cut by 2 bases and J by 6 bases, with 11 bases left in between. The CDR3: CASSIFGSSNEQFF. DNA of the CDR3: TGTGCCAGTAGTATATTCGGGAGTTCCAATGAGCAGTTCTTC.

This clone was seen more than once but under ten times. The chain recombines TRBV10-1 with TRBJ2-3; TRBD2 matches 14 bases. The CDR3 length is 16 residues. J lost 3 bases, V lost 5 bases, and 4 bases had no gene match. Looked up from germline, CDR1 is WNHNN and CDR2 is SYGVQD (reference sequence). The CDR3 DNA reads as TGCGCCAGCAGTCCCGGGACTAGCGGGAGTACAGATACGCAGTATTTT. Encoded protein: CASSPGTSGSTDTQYF.

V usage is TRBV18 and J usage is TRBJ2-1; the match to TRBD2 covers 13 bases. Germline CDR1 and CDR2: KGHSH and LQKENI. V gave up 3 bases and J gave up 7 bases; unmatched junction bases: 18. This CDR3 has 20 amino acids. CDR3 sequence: CASSPRVISFGTSGINEQFF. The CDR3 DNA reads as TGTGCCAGCTCACCGCGTGTTATATCCTTCGGGACTAGCGGGATTAATGAGCAGTTCTTC.

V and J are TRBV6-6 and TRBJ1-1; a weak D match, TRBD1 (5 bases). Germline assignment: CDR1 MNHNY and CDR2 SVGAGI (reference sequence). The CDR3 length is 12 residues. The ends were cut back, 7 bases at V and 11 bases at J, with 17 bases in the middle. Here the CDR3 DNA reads TGTGCCAGCACCCAACAAGGCCGGGGGGCTTTCTTT. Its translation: CASTQQGRGAFF.

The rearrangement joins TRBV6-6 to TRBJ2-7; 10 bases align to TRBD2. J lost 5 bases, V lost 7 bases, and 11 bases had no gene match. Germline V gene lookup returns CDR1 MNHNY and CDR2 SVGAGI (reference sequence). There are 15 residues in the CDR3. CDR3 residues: CASKWGTSGTNEQYV. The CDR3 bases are TGTGCCAGCAAATGGGGAACTAGCGGGACCAACGAGCAGTACGTC.

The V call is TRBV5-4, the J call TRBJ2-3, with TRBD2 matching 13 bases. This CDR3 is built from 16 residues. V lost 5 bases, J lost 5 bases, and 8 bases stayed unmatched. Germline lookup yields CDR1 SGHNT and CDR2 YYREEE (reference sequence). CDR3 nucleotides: TGTGCCAGCAGTCCCGGACTAGCGGGAGCGGGAGATACGCAGTATTTT. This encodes CASSPGLAGAGDTQYF.

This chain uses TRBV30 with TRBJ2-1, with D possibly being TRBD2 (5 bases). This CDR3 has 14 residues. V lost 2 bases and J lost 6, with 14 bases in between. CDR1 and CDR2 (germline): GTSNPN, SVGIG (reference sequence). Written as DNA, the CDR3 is TGTGCCTGGAGTAGCGGATTACTCCGCAATGAGCAGTTCTTC. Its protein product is CAWSSGLLRNEQFF.

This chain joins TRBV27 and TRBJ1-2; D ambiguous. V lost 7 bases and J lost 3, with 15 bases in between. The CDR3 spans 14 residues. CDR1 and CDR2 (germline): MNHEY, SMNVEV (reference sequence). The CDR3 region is CASKQSPGDYGYTF. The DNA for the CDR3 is TGTGCCAGCAAACAAAGCCCGGGAGACTATGGCTACACCTTC.

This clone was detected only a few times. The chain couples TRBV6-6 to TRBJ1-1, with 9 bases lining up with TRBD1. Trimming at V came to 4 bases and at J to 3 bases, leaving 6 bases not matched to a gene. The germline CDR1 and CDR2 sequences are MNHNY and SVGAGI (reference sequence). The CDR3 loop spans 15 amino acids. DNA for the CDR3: TGTGCCAGCAGTTCCGACAGGGGGTGGTACACTGAAGCTTTCTTT. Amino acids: CASSSDRGWYTEAFF.

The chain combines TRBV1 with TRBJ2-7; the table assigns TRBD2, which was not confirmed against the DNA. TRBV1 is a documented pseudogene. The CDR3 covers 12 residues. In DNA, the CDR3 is TGCACCAGCAGCCAAGACAAACCGAGGCAGTACTTC. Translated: CTSSQDKPRQYF.

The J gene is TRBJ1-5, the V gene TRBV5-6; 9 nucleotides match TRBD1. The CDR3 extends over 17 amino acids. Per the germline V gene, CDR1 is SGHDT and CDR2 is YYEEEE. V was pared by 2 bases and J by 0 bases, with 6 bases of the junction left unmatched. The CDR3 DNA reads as TGTGCCAGCAGCTTACTGACAGGGGGACTTAGCAATCAGCCCCAGCATTTT. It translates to CASSLLTGGLSNQPQHF. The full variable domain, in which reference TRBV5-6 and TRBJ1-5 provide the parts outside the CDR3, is DAGVTQSPTHLIKTRGQQVTLRCSPKSGHDTVSWYQQALGQGPQFIFQYYEEEERQRGNFPDRFSGHQFPNYSSELNVNALLLGDSALYLCASSLLTGGLSNQPQHFGDGTRLSIL.

The DNA for the CDR3 is TGTGCCAGCAGCACCCCCGGGACACTCCAAGAGACCCAGTACTTC. Protein: CASSTPGTLQETQYF. The rearrangement links TRBV7-8 to TRBJ2-5; tentative D call: TRBD1 (6 bases). In germline, CDR1 is SGHVS, CDR2 FQNEAQ. This CDR3 contains 15 residues. V lost 5 bases, J lost 1 base, and 14 bases lay in between.

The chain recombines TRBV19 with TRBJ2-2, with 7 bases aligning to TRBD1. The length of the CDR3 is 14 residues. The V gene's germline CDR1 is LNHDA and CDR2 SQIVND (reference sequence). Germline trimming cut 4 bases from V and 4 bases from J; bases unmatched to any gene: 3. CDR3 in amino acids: CASSSRQGTGELFF. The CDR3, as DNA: TGTGCCAGTAGTAGCCGACAGGGCACCGGGGAGCTGTTTTTT.

This CDR3 reads CASALPQVNYGYTF. DNA for the CDR3: TGCGCCAGCGCTTTACCTCAGGTTAACTATGGCTACACCTTC. V gene TRBV5-1 combines with J gene TRBJ1-2; D not certain. Germline CDR1 reads SGHRS; CDR2 reads YFSETQ. Between the trimmed V and J ends, which lost 7 bases and 1 base, there was a span of 14 bases. CDR3 size: 14 residues. Supplemented by reference TRBV5-1 and TRBJ1-2, the full variable domain reads KAGVTQTPRYLIKTRGQQVTLSCSPISGHRSVSWYQQTPGQGLQFLFEYFSETQRNKGNFPGRFSGRQFSNSRSEMNVSTLELGDSALYLCASALPQVNYGYTFGSGTRLTVV.

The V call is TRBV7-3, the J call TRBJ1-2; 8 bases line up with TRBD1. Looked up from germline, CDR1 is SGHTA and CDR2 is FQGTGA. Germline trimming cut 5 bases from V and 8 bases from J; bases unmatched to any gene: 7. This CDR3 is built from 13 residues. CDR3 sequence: CASSALTGEGYTF. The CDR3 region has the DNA TGTGCCAGCAGCGCTCTGACAGGGGAAGGCTACACCTTC.